The 6 T cell receptor beta chains presented below share a single source sample, sequenced in a study of cytomegalovirus exposure and HLA in healthy donors. Primers for the PCR totalled 60 Vbeta and 13 Jbeta. Sequenced by immunoSEQ multiplex PCR; TCRdb stores in-frame clones only, minus some. The sample holds 150,000 to 200,000 clones, about 81% seen once. The sequencing input was PBMCs. The receptors were gathered from a woman in her fifties or sixties in good health and CMV-seropositive.

J is TRBJ1-5 and V is TRBV6-5; D possibly corresponds to TRBD1 (5 bases). Trimming pared 5 bases from V and 7 bases from J, leaving 15 bases between. The germline CDR1 and CDR2 sequences are MNHEY and SVGAGI. The CDR3 has 14 residues. CDR3 DNA: TGTGCCAGCAGTAGGGAAGGGGCCGGACAGCCCCAGCATTTT. Protein product: CASSREGAGQPQHF.

In regard to this clone: The same CDR3 arises from other DNA sequences in this sample as well. The chain couples TRBV7-2 to TRBJ2-7, with 9 positions matching TRBD2. The CDR3 contains 15 residues. Germline assignment: CDR1 SGHTA and CDR2 FQGNSA. The V gene end was trimmed by 1 base and the J gene end by 2 bases; junction bases not matched to a gene: 3. The CDR3 sequence is CASSLGLAGTYEQYF. The CDR3 DNA is TGTGCCAGCAGCTTAGGGCTAGCGGGGACCTACGAGCAGTACTTC.

The rearrangement links TRBV5-1 to TRBJ1-5; 9 nucleotides agree with TRBD1. The CDR3 length is 16 residues. Germline-derived CDR1 and CDR2 are SGHRS and YFSETQ. The junction had 6 bases not matched to a gene; V was cut back by 0 bases and J by 5 bases. CDR3 protein: CASSLGGTGFDQPQHF. CDR3 sequence (DNA): TGCGCCAGCAGCTTGGGGGGGACAGGGTTTGATCAGCCCCAGCATTTT.

This rearrangement joins TRBV10-3 to TRBJ2-7; D might be TRBD2 (6 bases). The CDR3 covers 13 residues. Germline V gene data show CDR1 as ENHRY and CDR2 as SYGVKD. V lost 2 bases and J 3 bases, leaving 8 bases between the germline ends. The CDR3 is CAISEVRGYEQYF. CDR3 coding DNA: TGTGCCATCAGTGAGGTGCGGGGCTACGAGCAGTACTTC.

The chain links TRBV25-1 to TRBJ1-4, with D perhaps matching TRBD1 (6 bases). Per germline, CDR1 MGHDK and CDR2 SYGVNS. V was pared by 5 bases and J by 8 bases, with 21 bases between. This CDR3 region has 16 residues. The CDR3: CASSLWGQGKNEKLFF. In nucleotides, the CDR3 is TGTGCCAGCAGTCTTTGGGGCCAGGGGAAGAACGAAAAACTGTTTTTT.

The chain has TRBV28 and TRBJ2-7; 8 bases are shared with TRBD1. The J segment lost 6 bases and the V segment lost 3 bases, leaving 1 base of the junction unmatched. CDR1 and CDR2 from the germline V gene are MDHEN and SYDVKM. The CDR3 has 12 amino acids. This CDR3 reads CASSFRGREQYF. CDR3 nucleotide sequence: TGTGCCAGCAGTTTCAGGGGGCGCGAGCAGTACTTC.